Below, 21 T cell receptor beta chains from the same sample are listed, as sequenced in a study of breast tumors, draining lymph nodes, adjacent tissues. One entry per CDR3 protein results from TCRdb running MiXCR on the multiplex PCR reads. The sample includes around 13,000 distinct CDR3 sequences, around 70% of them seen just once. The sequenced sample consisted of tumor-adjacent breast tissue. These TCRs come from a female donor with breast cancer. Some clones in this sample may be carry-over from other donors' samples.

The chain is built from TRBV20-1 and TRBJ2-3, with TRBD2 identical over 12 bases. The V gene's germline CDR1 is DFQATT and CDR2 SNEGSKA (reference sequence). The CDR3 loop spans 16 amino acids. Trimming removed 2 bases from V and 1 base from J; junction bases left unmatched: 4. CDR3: CSARRLAGGGTDTQYF. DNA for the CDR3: TGCAGTGCTAGAAGGCTAGCGGGAGGGGGCACAGATACGCAGTATTTT.

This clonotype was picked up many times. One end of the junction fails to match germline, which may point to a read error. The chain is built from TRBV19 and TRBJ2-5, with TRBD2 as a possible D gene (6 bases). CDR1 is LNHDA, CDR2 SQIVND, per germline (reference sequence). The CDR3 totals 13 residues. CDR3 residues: CAVGLSNQETQCF. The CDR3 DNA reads TGTGCCGTCGGACTATCTAACCAAGAGACCCAGTGCTTC.

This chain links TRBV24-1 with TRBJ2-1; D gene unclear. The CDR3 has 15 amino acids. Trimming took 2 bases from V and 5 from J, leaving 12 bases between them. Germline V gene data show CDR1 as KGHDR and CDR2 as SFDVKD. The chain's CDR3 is CATSDWSSGDNEQFF. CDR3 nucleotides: TGTGCCACCAGTGATTGGTCTAGTGGTGACAATGAGCAGTTCTTC.

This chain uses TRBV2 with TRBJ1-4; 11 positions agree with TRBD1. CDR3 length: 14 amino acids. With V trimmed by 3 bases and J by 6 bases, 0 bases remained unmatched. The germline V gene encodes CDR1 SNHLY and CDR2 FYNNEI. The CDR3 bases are TGTGCCAGCAGTGAGGGACAGGGGGATGAAAAACTGTTTTTT. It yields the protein CASSEGQGDEKLFF.

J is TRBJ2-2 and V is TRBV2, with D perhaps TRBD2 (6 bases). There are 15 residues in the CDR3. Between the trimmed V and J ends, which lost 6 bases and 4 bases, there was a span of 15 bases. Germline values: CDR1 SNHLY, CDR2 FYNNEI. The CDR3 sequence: CASRPRERATGELFF. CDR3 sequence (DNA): TGTGCCAGCAGGCCCCGGGAGAGGGCCACCGGGGAGCTGTTTTTT.

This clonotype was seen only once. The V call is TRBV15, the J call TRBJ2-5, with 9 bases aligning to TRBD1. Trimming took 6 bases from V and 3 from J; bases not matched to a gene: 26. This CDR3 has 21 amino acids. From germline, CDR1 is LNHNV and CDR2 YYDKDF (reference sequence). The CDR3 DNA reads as TGTGCCACCAGAAACGACATAATTTCCGAGGGTAACAGGGGGCTAGAAGAGACCCAGTACTTC. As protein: CATRNDIISEGNRGLEETQYF. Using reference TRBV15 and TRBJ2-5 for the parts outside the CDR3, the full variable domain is DAMVIQNPRYQVTQFGKPVTLSCSQTLNHNVMYWYQQKSSQAPKLLFHYYDKDFNNEADTPDNFQSRRPNTSFCFLDIRSPGLGDTAMYLCATRNDIISEGNRGLEETQYFGPGTRLLVL.

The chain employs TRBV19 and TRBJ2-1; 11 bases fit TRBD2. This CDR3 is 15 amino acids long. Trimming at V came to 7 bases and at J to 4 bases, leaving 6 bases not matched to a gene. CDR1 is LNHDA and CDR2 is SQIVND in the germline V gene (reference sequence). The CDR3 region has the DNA TGTGCCAGTACGCCTAGCGGGAGGAGATACAATGAGCAGTTCTTC. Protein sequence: CASTPSGRRYNEQFF.

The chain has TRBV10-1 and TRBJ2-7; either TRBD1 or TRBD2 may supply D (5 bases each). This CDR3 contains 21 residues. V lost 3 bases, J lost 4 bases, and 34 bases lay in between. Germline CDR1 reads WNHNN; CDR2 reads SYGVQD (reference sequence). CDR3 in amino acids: CASSDKVRTLYPGPTYYEQYF. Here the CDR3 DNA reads TGCGCCAGCAGTGATAAGGTCCGCACGTTATACCCGGGACCCACGTATTACGAGCAGTACTTC.

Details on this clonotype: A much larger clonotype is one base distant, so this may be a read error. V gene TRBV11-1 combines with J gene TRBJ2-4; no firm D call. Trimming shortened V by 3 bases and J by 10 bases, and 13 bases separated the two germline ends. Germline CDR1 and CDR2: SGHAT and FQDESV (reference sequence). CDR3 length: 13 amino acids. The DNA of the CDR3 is TGTGCCAGCAGCTTGGGGAACTCATATATTCAGTACTTC. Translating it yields CASSLGNSYIQYF.

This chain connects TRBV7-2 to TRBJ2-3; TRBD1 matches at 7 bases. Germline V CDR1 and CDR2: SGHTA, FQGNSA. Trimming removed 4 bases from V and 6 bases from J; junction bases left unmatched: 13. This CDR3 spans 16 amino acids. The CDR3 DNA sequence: TGTGCCAGCAGCTCCGAACAGGGGAAAGCAGGGGATACGCAGTATTTT. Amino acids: CASSSEQGKAGDTQYF.

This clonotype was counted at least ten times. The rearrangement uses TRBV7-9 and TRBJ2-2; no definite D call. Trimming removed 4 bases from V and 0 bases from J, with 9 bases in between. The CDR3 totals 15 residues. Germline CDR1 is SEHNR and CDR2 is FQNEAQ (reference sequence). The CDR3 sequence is CASSSFTANTGELFF. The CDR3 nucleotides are TGTGCCAGCAGCTCTTTCACAGCGAACACCGGGGAGCTGTTTTTT.

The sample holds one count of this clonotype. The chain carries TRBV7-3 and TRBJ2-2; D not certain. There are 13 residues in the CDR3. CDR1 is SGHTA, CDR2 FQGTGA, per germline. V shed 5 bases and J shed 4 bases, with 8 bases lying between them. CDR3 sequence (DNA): TGTGCCAGCAGCAGAGAGCGCACCGGGGAGCTGTTTTTT. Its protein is CASSRERTGELFF.

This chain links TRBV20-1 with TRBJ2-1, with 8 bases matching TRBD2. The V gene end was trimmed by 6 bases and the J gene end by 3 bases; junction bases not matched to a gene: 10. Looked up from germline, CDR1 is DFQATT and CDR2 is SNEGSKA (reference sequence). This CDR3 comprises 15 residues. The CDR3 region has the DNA TGCAGTGCAACAGCGGGACTAGATCACTACAATGAGCAGTTCTTC. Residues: CSATAGLDHYNEQFF.

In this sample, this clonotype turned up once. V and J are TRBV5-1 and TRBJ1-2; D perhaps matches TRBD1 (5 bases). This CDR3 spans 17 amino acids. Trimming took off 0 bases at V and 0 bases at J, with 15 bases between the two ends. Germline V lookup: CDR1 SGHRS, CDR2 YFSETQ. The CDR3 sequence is CASSLGDGFWSNYGYTF. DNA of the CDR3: TGCGCCAGCAGCTTGGGGGACGGTTTCTGGTCTAACTATGGCTACACCTTC.

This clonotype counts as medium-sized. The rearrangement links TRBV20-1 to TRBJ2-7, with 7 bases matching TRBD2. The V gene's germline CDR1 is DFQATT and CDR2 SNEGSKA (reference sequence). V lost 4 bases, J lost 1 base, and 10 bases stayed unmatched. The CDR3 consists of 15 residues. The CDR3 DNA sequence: TGCAGTGCTACCCCCCCTAGCGGAAATTCCTACGAGCAGTACTTC. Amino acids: CSATPPSGNSYEQYF.

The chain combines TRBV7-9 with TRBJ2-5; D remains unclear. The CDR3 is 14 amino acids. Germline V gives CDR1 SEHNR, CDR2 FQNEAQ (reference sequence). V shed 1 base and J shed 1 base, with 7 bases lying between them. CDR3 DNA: TGTGCCAGCAGCTTAGTTGGGCTCCAAGAGACCCAGTACTTC. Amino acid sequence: CASSLVGLQETQYF.

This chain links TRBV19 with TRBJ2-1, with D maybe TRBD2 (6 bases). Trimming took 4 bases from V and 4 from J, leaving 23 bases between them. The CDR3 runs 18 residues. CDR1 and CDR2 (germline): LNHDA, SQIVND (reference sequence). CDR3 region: CASSKVGLATGVYNEQFF. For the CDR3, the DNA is TGTGCCAGTAGTAAGGTGGGTCTAGCGACCGGGGTTTACAATGAGCAGTTCTTC.

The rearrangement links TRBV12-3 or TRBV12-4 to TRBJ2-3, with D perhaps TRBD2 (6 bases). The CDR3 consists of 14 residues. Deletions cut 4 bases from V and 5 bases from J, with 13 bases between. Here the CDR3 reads CASSSSVAGDTQYF. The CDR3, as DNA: TGTGCCAGCAGTTCTAGCGTGGCGGGAGATACGCAGTATTTT.

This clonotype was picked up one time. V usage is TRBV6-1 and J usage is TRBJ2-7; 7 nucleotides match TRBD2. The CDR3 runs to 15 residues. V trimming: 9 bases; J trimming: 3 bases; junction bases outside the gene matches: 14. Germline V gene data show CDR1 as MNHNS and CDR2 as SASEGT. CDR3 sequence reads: CASKRGENFDYEQYF. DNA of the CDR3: TGTGCCAGTAAACGGGGGGAAAACTTTGACTACGAGCAGTACTTC.

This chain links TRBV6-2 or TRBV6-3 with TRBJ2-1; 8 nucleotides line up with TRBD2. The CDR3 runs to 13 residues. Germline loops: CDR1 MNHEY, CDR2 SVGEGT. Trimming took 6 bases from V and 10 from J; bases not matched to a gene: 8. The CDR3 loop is CASRGSGSGEQFF. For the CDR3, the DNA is TGTGCCAGCAGGGGAAGCGGGAGCGGGGAGCAGTTCTTC.

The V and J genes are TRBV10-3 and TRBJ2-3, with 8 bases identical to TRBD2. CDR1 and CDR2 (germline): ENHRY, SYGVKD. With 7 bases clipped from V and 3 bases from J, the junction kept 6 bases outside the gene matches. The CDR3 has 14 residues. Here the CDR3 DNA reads TGTGCCATCATGTCGGGAGGGACTACAGATACGCAGTATTTT. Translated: CAIMSGGTTDTQYF.